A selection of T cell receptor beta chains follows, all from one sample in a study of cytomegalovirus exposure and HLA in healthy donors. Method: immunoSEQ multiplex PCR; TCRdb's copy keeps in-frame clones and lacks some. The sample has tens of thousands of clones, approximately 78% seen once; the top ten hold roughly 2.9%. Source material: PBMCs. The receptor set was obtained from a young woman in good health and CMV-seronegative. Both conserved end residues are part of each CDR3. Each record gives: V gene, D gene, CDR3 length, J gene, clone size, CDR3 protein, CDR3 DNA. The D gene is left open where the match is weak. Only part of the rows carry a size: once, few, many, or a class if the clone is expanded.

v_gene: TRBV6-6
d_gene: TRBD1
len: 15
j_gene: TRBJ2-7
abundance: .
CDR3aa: CASSLRGQGGYEQYF
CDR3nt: TGTGCCAGCAGTCTACGCGGACAGGGGGGCTACGAGCAGTACTTC

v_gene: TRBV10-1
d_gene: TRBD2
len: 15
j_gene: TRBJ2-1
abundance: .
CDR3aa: CASSDSGGKHNEQFF
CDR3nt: TGCGCCAGCAGTGATAGCGGGGGAAAACACAATGAGCAGTTCTTC

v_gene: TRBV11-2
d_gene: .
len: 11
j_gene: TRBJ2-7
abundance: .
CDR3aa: CASRGPAEQYF
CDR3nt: TGTGCCAGCAGGGGCCCAGCCGAGCAGTACTTC

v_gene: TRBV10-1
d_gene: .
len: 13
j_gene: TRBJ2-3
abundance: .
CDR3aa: CASSEGGTDTQYF
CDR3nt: TGCGCCAGCAGTGAAGGGGGCACAGATACGCAGTATTTT

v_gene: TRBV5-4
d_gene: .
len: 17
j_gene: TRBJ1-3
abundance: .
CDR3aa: CAIPRWVGLYSGNTIYF
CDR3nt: TGTGCCATCCCCAGGTGGGTGGGACTGTACTCTGGAAACACCATATATTTT

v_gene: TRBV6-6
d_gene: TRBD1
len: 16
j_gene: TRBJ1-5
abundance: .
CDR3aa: CASSPIRQGAHQPQHF
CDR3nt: TGTGCCAGCAGTCCTATCCGACAGGGGGCGCATCAGCCCCAGCATTTT

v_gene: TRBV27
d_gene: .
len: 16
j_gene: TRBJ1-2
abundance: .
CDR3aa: CASSPKGGEAFYGYTF
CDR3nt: TGTGCCAGCAGTCCAAAGGGCGGGGAAGCTTTCTATGGCTACACCTTC

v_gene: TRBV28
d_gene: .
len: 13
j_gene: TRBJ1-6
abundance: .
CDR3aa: CALGGEHNSPLHF
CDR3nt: TGTGCCCTCGGGGGGGAACATAATTCACCCCTCCACTTT

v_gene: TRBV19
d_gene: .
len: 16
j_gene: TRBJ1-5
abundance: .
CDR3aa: CASSPSSGQSNQPQHF
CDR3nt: TGTGCCAGTAGTCCCTCTTCAGGACAGTCCAATCAGCCCCAGCATTTT

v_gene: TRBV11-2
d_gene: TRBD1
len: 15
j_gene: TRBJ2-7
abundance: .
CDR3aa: CASSIPGQGNYEQYF
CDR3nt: TGTGCCAGCAGTATACCGGGACAGGGTAACTACGAGCAGTACTTC

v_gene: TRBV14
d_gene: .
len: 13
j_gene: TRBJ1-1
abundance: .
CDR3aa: CASSQQGYTEAFF
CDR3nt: TGTGCCAGCAGCCAGCAGGGGTACACTGAAGCTTTCTTT

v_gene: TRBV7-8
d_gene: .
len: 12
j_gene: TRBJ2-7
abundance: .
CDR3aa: CASSLRSYEQYF
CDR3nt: TGTGCCAGCAGCCTCCGCTCCTACGAGCAGTACTTC

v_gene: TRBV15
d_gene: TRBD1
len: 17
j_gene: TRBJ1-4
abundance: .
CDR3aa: CATSSRDRGTPRGKLFF
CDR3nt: TGTGCCACCAGCTCGCGGGACAGGGGCACGCCTAGAGGAAAACTGTTTTTT

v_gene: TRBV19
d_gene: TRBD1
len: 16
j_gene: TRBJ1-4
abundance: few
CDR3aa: CASSMGSGQRNEKLFF
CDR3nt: TGTGCCAGTAGTATGGGGTCGGGACAGAGGAATGAAAAACTGTTTTTT

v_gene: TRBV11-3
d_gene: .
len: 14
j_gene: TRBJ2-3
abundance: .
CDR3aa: CASSLTGRPDTQYF
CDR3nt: TGTGCCAGCAGCCTGACAGGGAGGCCAGATACGCAGTATTTT

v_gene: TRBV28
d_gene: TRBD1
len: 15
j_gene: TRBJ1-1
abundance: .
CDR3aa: CASSEIDRGYSEAFF
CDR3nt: TGTGCCAGCAGTGAAATAGACAGGGGGTATTCTGAAGCTTTCTTT

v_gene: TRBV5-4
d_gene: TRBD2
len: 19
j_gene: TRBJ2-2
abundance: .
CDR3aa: CASSTGTSGGGLSTGELFF
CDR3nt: TGTGCCAGCAGCACGGGGACTAGCGGGGGTGGGCTGAGCACCGGGGAGCTGTTTTTT

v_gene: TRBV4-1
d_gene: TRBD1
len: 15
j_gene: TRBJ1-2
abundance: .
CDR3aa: CASSLGQTTVYGYTF
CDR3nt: TGCGCCAGCAGCCTGGGACAGACCACCGTCTATGGCTACACCTTC

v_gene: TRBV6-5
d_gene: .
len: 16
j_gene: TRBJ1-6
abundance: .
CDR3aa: CASSYQGSGGNSPLHF
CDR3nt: TGTGCCAGCAGTTACCAGGGCTCGGGAGGAAATTCACCCCTCCACTTT

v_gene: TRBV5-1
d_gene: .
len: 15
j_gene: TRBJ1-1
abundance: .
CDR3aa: CASSSVNQQTSEAFF
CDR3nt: TGCGCCAGCAGCTCCGTAAATCAACAAACAAGTGAAGCTTTCTTT

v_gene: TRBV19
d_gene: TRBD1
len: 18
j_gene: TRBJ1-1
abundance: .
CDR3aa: CASSMPTSRGFMNTEAFF
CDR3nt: TGTGCCAGTAGTATGCCGACAAGCAGGGGGTTCATGAACACTGAAGCTTTCTTT

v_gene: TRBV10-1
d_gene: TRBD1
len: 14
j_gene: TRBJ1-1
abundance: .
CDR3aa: CASSESGTGRSAFF
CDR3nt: TGCGCCAGCAGTGAGTCTGGGACAGGGAGGTCGGCTTTCTTT

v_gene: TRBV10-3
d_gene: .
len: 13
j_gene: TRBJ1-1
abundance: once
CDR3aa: CAISERGRTEAFF
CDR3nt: TGTGCCATCAGTGAACGGGGTCGCACTGAAGCTTTCTTT

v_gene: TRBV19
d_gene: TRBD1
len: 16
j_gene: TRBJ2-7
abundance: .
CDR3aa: CASSITLDRGKDEQYF
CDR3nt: TGTGCCAGTAGTATAACCCTGGACAGGGGAAAGGACGAGCAGTACTTC

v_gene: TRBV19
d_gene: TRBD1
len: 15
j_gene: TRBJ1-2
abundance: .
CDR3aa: CASSYRGTAPYGYTF
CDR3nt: TGTGCCAGTAGCTATCGGGGGACAGCACCCTATGGCTACACCTTC

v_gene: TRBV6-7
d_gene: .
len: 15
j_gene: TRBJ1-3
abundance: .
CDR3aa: CASSYRPGLGNTIYF
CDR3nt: TGTGCCAGCAGTTACCGTCCGGGTCTTGGAAACACCATATATTTT

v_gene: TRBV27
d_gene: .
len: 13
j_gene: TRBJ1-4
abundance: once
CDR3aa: CASSFGVYEKLFF
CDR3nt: TGTGCCAGCAGTTTCGGTGTATACGAAAAACTGTTTTTT

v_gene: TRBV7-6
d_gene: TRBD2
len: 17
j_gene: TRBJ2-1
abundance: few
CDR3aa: CASSSRGTSGPTNEQFF
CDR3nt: TGTGCCAGCAGCTCGAGGGGGACTAGCGGACCCACCAATGAGCAGTTCTTC

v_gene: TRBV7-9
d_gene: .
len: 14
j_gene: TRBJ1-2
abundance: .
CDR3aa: CASSFSGKVEGYTF
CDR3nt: TGTGCCAGCAGCTTTTCAGGAAAGGTCGAAGGCTACACCTTC

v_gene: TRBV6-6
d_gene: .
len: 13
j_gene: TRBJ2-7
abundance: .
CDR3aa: CASSYEFLYEQYF
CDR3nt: TGTGCCAGCAGTTACGAGTTTCTCTACGAGCAGTACTTC

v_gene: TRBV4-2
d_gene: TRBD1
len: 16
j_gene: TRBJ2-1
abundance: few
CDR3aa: CASSHPTRDRDNEQFF
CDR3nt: TGTGCCAGCAGCCATCCAACGAGGGACAGGGACAATGAGCAGTTCTTC

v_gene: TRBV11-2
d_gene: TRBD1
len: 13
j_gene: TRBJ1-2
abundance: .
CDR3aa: CAIDRVTIYGYTF
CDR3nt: TGTGCCATTGACAGGGTGACGATCTATGGCTACACCTTC

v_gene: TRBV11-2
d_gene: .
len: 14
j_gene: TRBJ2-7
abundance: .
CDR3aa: CASSLTAGLDEQYF
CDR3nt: TGTGCCAGCAGCTTGACGGCGGGGTTGGACGAGCAGTACTTC

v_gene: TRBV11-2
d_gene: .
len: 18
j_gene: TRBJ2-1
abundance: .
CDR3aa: CASSYLGGFVGSYNEQFF
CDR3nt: TGTGCCAGCAGCTACTTAGGAGGGTTTGTAGGGTCCTACAATGAGCAGTTCTTC

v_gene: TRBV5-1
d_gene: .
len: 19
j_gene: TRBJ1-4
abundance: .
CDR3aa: CASSLLEGLYSATNEKLFF
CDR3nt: TGCGCCAGCAGCCTTTTGGAGGGACTCTACAGTGCAACTAATGAAAAACTGTTTTTT

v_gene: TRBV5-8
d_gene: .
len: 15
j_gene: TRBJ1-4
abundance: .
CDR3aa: CASSLASRTNEKLFF
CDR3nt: TGTGCCAGCAGCTTGGCCTCGAGAACTAATGAAAAACTGTTTTTT

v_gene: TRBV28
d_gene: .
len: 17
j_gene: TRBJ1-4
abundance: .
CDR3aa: CASSPIRGGATNEKLFF
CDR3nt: TGTGCCAGCAGTCCAATCAGAGGGGGTGCAACTAATGAAAAACTGTTTTTT

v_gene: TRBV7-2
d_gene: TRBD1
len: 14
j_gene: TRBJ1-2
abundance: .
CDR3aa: CASSGTGGTYGYTF
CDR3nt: TGTGCCAGCAGCGGGACAGGGGGAACCTATGGCTACACCTTC